These T cell receptor beta chains were read from a single sample in a study of early T cells in non-severe SARS-CoV-2 infection. TCRdb passed the 5' RACE reads through MiXCR, listing each CDR3 protein once. The sample lists about 35,000 distinct CDR3 sequences; 5% to 5.5% were seen once. The material sequenced was whole blood, taken at baseline. The receptors were gathered from an adult who was a healthcare worker with PCR-confirmed SARS-CoV-2 infection or an uninfected control (not recorded which). CDR3s include the opening cysteine and the closing phenylalanine or tryptophan. The D gene is left open where the match is weak. Clone size is shown for a subset of rows, as once, few, many or a class of expanded clone.

TRBV7-9,TRBJ1-1,TRBD1,many,TGTGCCAGCAGCTTAGGCCTGGACAGGGGGAACACTGAAGCTTTCTTT,CASSLGLDRGNTEAFF
TRBV19,TRBJ1-5,TRBD1,many,TGTGCCAGTAGGATAACCGGGACAGGGCCTCTTGAGCCCCAGCATTTT,CASRITGTGPLEPQHF
TRBV11-2,TRBJ1-5,-,many,TGTGCCAGCAGCTTAGGCGGTAATAGCAATCAGCCCCAGCATTTT,CASSLGGNSNQPQHF
TRBV11-2,TRBJ2-1,TRBD2,few,TGTGCCAGCAGCTTGACTAGCGGGAGCATCTACAATGAGCAGTTCTTC,CASSLTSGSIYNEQFF
TRBV13,TRBJ1-2,-,many,TGTGCGGGCTACCCAGGGGGCTACACCTTC,CAGYPGGYTF
TRBV10-1,TRBJ1-1,-,many,TGCGCCAGCAGTGAAATCCAGTCGTTGTCCCCCGAAGCTTTCTTT,CASSEIQSLSPEAFF
TRBV18,TRBJ1-5,-,many,TGTGCCAGCTCACCACAGGGGCAGGGCAATCAGCCCCAGCATTTT,CASSPQGQGNQPQHF
TRBV18,TRBJ1-4,-,many,TGTGCCAGCTCACCACTCTTAGACGAAAAACTGTTTTTT,CASSPLLDEKLFF
TRBV7-7,TRBJ2-3,-,few,TGTGCTAGCAGCCCTGGACAAACGACAGATACGCAGTATTTT,CASSPGQTTDTQYF
TRBV13,TRBJ1-1,-,-,TGTGCCAGCAGCTTTGGCAGGGGCACTGAAGCTTTCTTT,CASSFGRGTEAFF
TRBV5-1,TRBJ1-5,TRBD1,few,TGCGCCAGCAGCTCCCCCAGGGACAGGGTCAGTCAGCCCCAGCATTTT,CASSSPRDRVSQPQHF
TRBV27,TRBJ1-1,-,many,TGTGCCAGCAGTTTATTAGGGGCCGCGGAAGCTTTCTTT,CASSLLGAAEAFF
TRBV6-2/TRBV6-3,TRBJ2-1,-,many,TGTGCCAGCAGTCGAAGTGGTGAGCAGTTCTTC,CASSRSGEQFF
TRBV6-1,TRBJ2-7,TRBD1,-,TGTGCCAGCAGTGGGGGACAGGGCAACTACGAGCAGTACTTC,CASSGGQGNYEQYF
TRBV4-1,TRBJ2-1,TRBD2,many,TGCGCCAGCAGCCAAAGACTGGATCTAGCGGGAGGGCGCAATGAGCAGTTCTTC,CASSQRLDLAGGRNEQFF
TRBV20-1,TRBJ1-5,-,many,TGCAGTGCTAACCCCGTTAGGGGGGGAGCGGGTCAGCCCCAGCATTTT,CSANPVRGGAGQPQHF
TRBV5-6,TRBJ2-1,-,many,TGTGCCAGCAGCTTTACAGGGAATGAGCAGTTCTTC,CASSFTGNEQFF
TRBV7-3,TRBJ2-6,-,many,TGTGCCAGCAGCTTAACAACCGGGGCCAACGTCCTGACTTTC,CASSLTTGANVLTF
TRBV28,TRBJ2-7,-,many,TGTGCCAGCAGTTGGTCCCTCGGGGCCTACGAGCAGTACTTC,CASSWSLGAYEQYF
TRBV7-2,TRBJ1-1,-,many,TGTGCCAGCAGCTTAGCGCCCGGATACAGGATAGGGGTATTTGAAGCTTTCTTT,CASSLAPGYRIGVFEAFF
TRBV19,TRBJ1-3,-,many,TGTGCCAGTAGGGCTGGGGGAGGAAACACCATATATTTT,CASRAGGGNTIYF
TRBV19,TRBJ2-5,TRBD2,few,TGTGCCAGTAGTTCCCTGTTTAGCGGGGTACAAGAGACCCAGTACTTC,CASSSLFSGVQETQYF
TRBV11-2,TRBJ2-2,TRBD2,-,TGTGCCAGCAGCTCCAAGACTAGCGGGAGGACCGGGGAGCTGTTTTTT,CASSSKTSGRTGELFF
TRBV5-1,TRBJ2-7,-,-,TGCGCCAGCAGCTTGGGCCCCACGGCGGGAACCTACGAGCAGTACTTC,CASSLGPTAGTYEQYF
TRBV27,TRBJ2-1,-,many,TGTGCCAGCAGCATACTAGGGTACAATGAGCAGTTCTTC,CASSILGYNEQFF
TRBV29-1,TRBJ2-2,TRBD2,many,TGCAGCGTGTTAGGCGGGGGTCACCGGGAGCTGTTTTTT,CSVLGGGHRELFF
TRBV24-1,TRBJ1-5,-,-,TGTGCCACCAGTGATTTTGGGGTCAACCAGCCCCAGCATTTT,CATSDFGVNQPQHF
TRBV20-1,TRBJ2-7,-,many,TGCAGTGCTAGAGCGGGCGCCAGGCAGAACGAGCAGTACTTC,CSARAGARQNEQYF
TRBV19,TRBJ2-3,TRBD1,many,TGTGCCAGTAGTAGGACAGGGGGCGCGACAGATACGCAGTATTTT,CASSRTGGATDTQYF
TRBV20-1,TRBJ2-5,-,few,TGCAGTGCTGGCCAAGAGACCCAGTACTTC,CSAGQETQYF
TRBV6-2/TRBV6-3,TRBJ1-2,-,many,TGTGCCAGCAGTTACTCTTGGGGCGGAAACTATGGCTACACCTTC,CASSYSWGGNYGYTF
TRBV10-1,TRBJ2-3,TRBD2,many,TGCGCCAGCAGTGAGCACTTAGCGGGAGGGCCTACAGATACGCAGTATTTT,CASSEHLAGGPTDTQYF
TRBV10-2,TRBJ2-1,-,many,TGCGCCAGCGATGATAAAAGAAACAGGATTTACAATGAGCAGTTCTTC,CASDDKRNRIYNEQFF
TRBV18,TRBJ2-2,-,many,TGTGCCAGCTCACCACAGGGACGGACGAACACCGGGGAGCTGTTTTTT,CASSPQGRTNTGELFF
TRBV9,TRBJ1-5,-,-,TGTGCCAGCAGCGTAGCTGGGGGGGCGCAGCCCCAGCATTTT,CASSVAGGAQPQHF
TRBV18,TRBJ2-7,-,many,TGTGCCAGCTCACCGGTAGGGTCCTACGAGCAGTACTTC,CASSPVGSYEQYF
TRBV5-1,TRBJ2-3,-,many,TGCGCCAGCAGCTTGGAGGCCCTTATGAGCACAGATACGCAGTATTTT,CASSLEALMSTDTQYF
TRBV5-1,TRBJ1-2,TRBD1,-,TGCGCCAGCAGCTTGGGGGACAGGGCCGGTGGCTACACCTTC,CASSLGDRAGGYTF
TRBV30,TRBJ2-1,TRBD1,many,TGTGCCTGGAGGCCGGGACAGATGCACAATGAGCAGTTCTTC,CAWRPGQMHNEQFF
TRBV24-1,TRBJ2-1,-,many,TGTGCCACCAGTGAACGGGGCTCCTACAATGAGCAGTTCTTC,CATSERGSYNEQFF
TRBV20-1,TRBJ2-3,-,many,TGCAGTGCTAGACTCCGGGACTTCACAGATACGCAGTATTTT,CSARLRDFTDTQYF
TRBV27,TRBJ2-6,-,many,TGTGCCAGCAGTTCCTTTCACAGGGCGGGGGCCAACGTCCTGACTTTC,CASSSFHRAGANVLTF
TRBV28,TRBJ2-1,-,many,TGTGCCAGCACCGAGAGTGGCCTACCCCGGTTCTTC,CASTESGLPRFF
TRBV12-3/TRBV12-4,TRBJ1-2,-,few,TGTGCCAGCAGCGAATCCGGGGCCAACTTCAATGGCTACACCTTC,CASSESGANFNGYTF
TRBV18,TRBJ2-5,-,many,TGTGCCAGCTCACCACAACAGTCCGGAGGGACCCAGTACTTC,CASSPQQSGGTQYF
TRBV20-1,TRBJ1-6,TRBD1,many,TGCAGTGCTAGCTCCGGGACAGATGGGCATTCACCCCTCCACTTT,CSASSGTDGHSPLHF
TRBV11-2,TRBJ2-2,TRBD1,-,TGTGCCAGCGGGCCGACAGGGGGAAGTGTCACCGGGGAGCTGTTTTTT,CASGPTGGSVTGELFF